Given below is one TCR beta chain in context. TCRdb's copy holds only in-frame clones and misses some; the assay was immunoSEQ multiplex PCR. This table has about 19,000 clones, roughly 80% appearing once. These data are taken from a study of T cells in tumors after PD-1 blockade. On the study more broadly: Patients had no prior checkpoint blockade, systemic immunosuppressants, or anti-cancer therapy within 4 weeks. Each patient got pembrolizumab 200 mg every 3 weeks or cemiplimab 350 mg every 2 weeks. A subset received ongoing vismodegib 150 mg daily alongside anti-PD-1 therapy. Peripheral blood samples averaged roughly 40,000 unique clonotypes and 113,528 templates.

The CDR3 contains 14 residues. Germline V gene lookup returns CDR1 SGHDT and CDR2 YYEEEE. V gave up 4 bases and J gave up 1 base, with 8 bases separating them. The J gene is TRBJ2-2, the V gene TRBV5-6; D possibly uses TRBD1 or TRBD2 (6 bases each). The sequence was obtained from a human donor with advanced basal cell or squamous cell carcinoma (not recorded which). Sequencing used PBMCs, obtained after anti-PD-1 therapy. The CDR3 coding sequence is TGTGCCAGCAGCCGGGGGCTGAACACCGGGGAGCTGTTTTTT. It is translated as CASSRGLNTGELFF. The full variable domain, its missing parts supplied by reference TRBV5-6 and TRBJ2-2, is DAGVTQSPTHLIKTRGQQVTLRCSPKSGHDTVSWYQQALGQGPQFIFQYYEEEERQRGNFPDRFSGHQFPNYSSELNVNALLLGDSALYLCASSRGLNTGELFFGEGSRLTVL.